This entry lists 28 T cell receptor beta chains sequenced from one sample in a study of cytomegalovirus exposure and HLA in healthy donors. The PCR ran on 60 Vbeta and 13 Jbeta primers. Libraries were prepared by immunoSEQ multiplex PCR; TCRdb keeps only in-frame clonotypes and omits some of them. The sample includes about 200,000 clones, 82% of them seen just once. Material: PBMCs. Receptor source: a boy aged 2 to 9 in good health and CMV-seronegative.

This rearrangement joins TRBV7-2 to TRBJ2-7, with D possibly being TRBD2 (7 bases). Germline assignment: CDR1 SGHTA and CDR2 FQGNSA. The V end was cut by 3 bases, the J end by 0 bases, with 15 bases between. The CDR3 runs to 16 residues. The CDR3 region is CASSFHGGPSSYEQYF. The CDR3, as DNA: TGTGCCAGCAGCTTCCACGGGGGGCCAAGCTCCTACGAGCAGTACTTC.

The gene calls are TRBV19 and TRBJ2-6, with D unclear. The CDR3 has 16 residues. Germline V gene lookup returns CDR1 LNHDA and CDR2 SQIVND (reference sequence). V lost 3 bases and J lost 2, with 11 bases in between. In DNA form, the CDR3 reads TGTGCCAGTAGTATTGCTTTGGGCACTGGGGCCAACGTCCTGACTTTC. This encodes CASSIALGTGANVLTF.

The chain recombines TRBV7-6 with TRBJ2-1, with 12 bases that match TRBD2. CDR1 is SGHVS and CDR2 is FNYEAQ in the germline V gene. The J segment lost 8 bases and the V segment lost 5 bases, leaving 7 bases of the junction unmatched. The CDR3 has 15 amino acids. The CDR3 here is CASSLEASGGDEQFF. The CDR3 DNA follows: TGTGCCAGCAGCCTAGAGGCTAGCGGGGGGGATGAGCAGTTCTTC.

The chain joins TRBV7-3 to TRBJ1-1, with D possibly TRBD1 on 6 matching bases. V was trimmed by 1 base and J by 3 bases, leaving 12 bases between them. The CDR3 loop spans 15 amino acids. Germline-derived CDR1 and CDR2 are SGHTA and FQGTGA. The CDR3 here is CASSLIRGRDTEAFF. The CDR3 coding sequence is TGTGCCAGCAGCTTAATTAGGGGGAGGGACACTGAAGCTTTCTTT.

V gene TRBV10-3 combines with J gene TRBJ1-6; D is undetermined. Germline-derived CDR1 and CDR2 are ENHRY and SYGVKD. The length of the CDR3 is 15 residues. V lost 3 bases and J 7 bases, leaving 13 bases between the germline ends. CDR3 nucleotide sequence: TGTGCCATCAGTGACCCCGGGCGGGTCAATTCACCCCTCCACTTT. It codes for CAISDPGRVNSPLHF.

The chain is built from TRBV27 and TRBJ2-1; no definite D call. The CDR3 is 11 amino acids. V lost 3 bases and J 7 bases, leaving 4 bases between the germline ends. CDR1 and CDR2 (germline): MNHEY, SMNVEV (reference sequence). The CDR3 is CASSLSNEQFF. The CDR3 DNA reads TGTGCCAGCAGTTTGTCGAATGAGCAGTTCTTC.

V and J are TRBV11-2 and TRBJ2-3; 9 nucleotides match TRBD1. Germline V gene lookup returns CDR1 SGHAT and CDR2 FQNNGV. The CDR3 spans 16 residues. V trimming: 5 bases; J trimming: 2 bases; junction bases outside the gene matches: 8. The CDR3 region is CASSGGQGSYTDTQYF. The DNA for the CDR3 is TGTGCCAGCAGCGGCGGACAGGGGTCTTACACAGATACGCAGTATTTT.

This chain joins TRBV6-1 and TRBJ2-3, with 8 bases matching TRBD2. Germline V gene sequence: CDR1 MNHNS, CDR2 SASEGT. The CDR3 is 13 amino acids. V shed 10 bases and J 5 bases; nucleotides not matched to a gene: 8. The CDR3 spells CATAGGRGDTQYF. The DNA of the CDR3 is TGTGCCACCGCGGGGGGCCGGGGAGATACGCAGTATTTT.

The chain links TRBV6-6 to TRBJ2-2; D might be TRBD1 (5 bases). V lost 5 bases and J lost 5, with 12 bases in between. Germline CDR1 is MNHNY and CDR2 is SVGAGI (reference sequence). The CDR3 loop spans 14 amino acids. CDR3 DNA: TGTGCCAGCAGTGCAACCGACAGTACCGGGGAGCTGTTTTTT. This gives the protein CASSATDSTGELFF.

This chain connects TRBV5-6 to TRBJ2-2; no definite D call. Trimming stripped 2 bases from V and 1 base from J, with 6 bases between. Per the germline V gene, CDR1 is SGHDT and CDR2 is YYEEEE. This CDR3 is built from 14 residues. The CDR3 reads CASSFFRNTGELFF. CDR3 sequence (DNA): TGTGCCAGCAGCTTTTTCCGGAACACCGGGGAGCTGTTTTTT. Full variable domain (missing parts from reference TRBV5-6 and TRBJ2-2): DAGVTQSPTHLIKTRGQQVTLRCSPKSGHDTVSWYQQALGQGPQFIFQYYEEEERQRGNFPDRFSGHQFPNYSSELNVNALLLGDSALYLCASSFFRNTGELFFGEGSRLTVL.

V usage is TRBV7-2 and J usage is TRBJ1-6, with D perhaps TRBD1 (5 bases). V was trimmed by 1 base and J by 8 bases, leaving 12 bases between them. Germline V gene sequence: CDR1 SGHTA, CDR2 FQGNSA. The length of the CDR3 is 15 residues. CDR3 sequence: CASSLGSGNYSPLHF. In DNA form, the CDR3 reads TGTGCCAGCAGCTTAGGTTCAGGGAATTATTCACCCCTCCACTTT.

This clone occurred once. The chain links TRBV7-3 to TRBJ2-1; 7 nucleotides line up with TRBD2. Germline V CDR1 and CDR2: SGHTA, FQGTGA. With 3 bases clipped from V and 0 bases from J, the junction kept 2 bases outside the gene matches. CDR3 size: 15 residues. The CDR3 protein is CASSFGGSSYNEQFF. The DNA for the CDR3 is TGTGCCAGCAGCTTCGGGGGGAGCTCCTACAATGAGCAGTTCTTC. Using reference TRBV7-3 and TRBJ2-1 for the parts outside the CDR3, the full variable domain is GAGVSQTPSNKVTEKGKYVELRCDPISGHTALYWYRQSLGQGPEFLIYFQGTGAADDSGLPNDRFFAVRPEGSVSTLKIQRTERGDSAVYLCASSFGGSSYNEQFFGPGTRLTVL.

The chain carries TRBV6-1 and TRBJ1-1; a weak D match, TRBD1 (5 bases). Germline assignment: CDR1 MNHNS and CDR2 SASEGT. Trimming stripped 5 bases from V and 2 bases from J, with 15 bases between. There are 15 residues in the CDR3. Here the CDR3 reads CASSLGLGLNTEAFF. The CDR3 DNA is TGTGCCAGCAGTCTTGGACTGGGACTAAACACTGAAGCTTTCTTT.

The rearrangement joins TRBV13 to TRBJ2-5; D uncertain. The CDR3 runs 13 residues. Germline-derived CDR1 and CDR2 are PRHDT and FYEKMQ (reference sequence). The ends were cut back, 8 bases at V and 0 bases at J, with 10 bases in the middle. CDR3 in DNA: TGTGCCAGCGCCCGGAGTTACCAAGAGACCCAGTACTTC. Its translation: CASARSYQETQYF. The full variable domain, in which reference TRBV13 and TRBJ2-5 provide the parts outside the CDR3, is AAGVIQSPRHLIKEKRETATLKCYPIPRHDTVYWYQQGPGQDPQFLISFYEKMQSDKGSIPDRFSAQQFSDYHSELNMSSLELGDSALYFCASARSYQETQYFGPGTRLLVL.

With regard to this clone: The same CDR3 is also encoded by other DNA sequences in this sample. V gene TRBV5-6 combines with J gene TRBJ2-7; 11 positions match TRBD1. Germline V gene sequence: CDR1 SGHDT, CDR2 YYEEEE. Trimming at V came to 2 bases and at J to 3 bases, leaving 1 base not matched to a gene. This CDR3 is 14 amino acids long. CDR3 amino acids: CASSFGTGGYEQYF. CDR3 nucleotides: TGTGCCAGCAGCTTTGGGACAGGGGGCTACGAGCAGTACTTC.

This sequence joins TRBV6-5 and TRBJ2-5; 8 positions match TRBD2. Germline values: CDR1 MNHEY, CDR2 SVGAGI. The CDR3 extends over 15 amino acids. The V gene end was trimmed by 0 bases and the J gene end by 5 bases; junction bases not matched to a gene: 5. The CDR3 DNA sequence: TGTGCCAGCAGTTACTCCGGTCGGGGGGGGGAGACCCAGTACTTC. This sequence encodes CASSYSGRGGETQYF.

This clone was picked up one time. The chain has TRBV4-3 and TRBJ1-3, with unresolved D. The CDR3 is made up of 16 amino acids. The V end was cut by 0 bases, the J end by 2 bases, with 11 bases between. The germline gives CDR1 LGHNA, CDR2 YSLEER. In nucleotides, the CDR3 is TGCGCCAGCAGCCAAGATTTTTCCCGGGCTGGAAACACCATATATTTT. Its protein product is CASSQDFSRAGNTIYF.

The rearrangement uses TRBV7-9 and TRBJ2-1, with 8 bases lining up with TRBD1. The CDR3 extends over 14 amino acids. V lost 8 bases, J lost 4 bases, and 7 bases stayed unmatched. Germline V lookup: CDR1 SEHNR, CDR2 FQNEAQ (reference sequence). Written as DNA, the CDR3 is TGTGCCAGCGTCGGACAGGGTCTTTACAATGAGCAGTTCTTC. Amino acids: CASVGQGLYNEQFF.

The rearrangement links TRBV6-5 to TRBJ2-1, with D maybe TRBD1 (5 bases). Germline assignment: CDR1 MNHEY and CDR2 SVGAGI. V lost 0 bases and J lost 0, with 6 bases in between. The CDR3 runs 15 residues. CDR3 residues: CASSYSDSSYNEQFF. CDR3 nucleotide sequence: TGTGCCAGCAGTTACTCAGACAGCTCCTACAATGAGCAGTTCTTC.

The rearrangement links TRBV5-1 to TRBJ2-3, with 10 positions matching TRBD2. Germline V gives CDR1 SGHRS, CDR2 YFSETQ. The CDR3 runs to 18 residues. V shed 2 bases, J shed 1 base, and the junction held 10 bases outside the gene matches. The CDR3 DNA follows: TGCGCCAGCAGCTTACCCAGCGGGGGGGCCTTACGCACAGATACGCAGTATTTT. Amino acids: CASSLPSGGALRTDTQYF. The variable domain in full, completed from reference TRBV5-1 and TRBJ2-3, reads KAGVTQTPRYLIKTRGQQVTLSCSPISGHRSVSWYQQTPGQGLQFLFEYFSETQRNKGNFPGRFSGRQFSNSRSEMNVSTLELGDSALYLCASSLPSGGALRTDTQYFGPGTRLTVL.

The chain joins TRBV2 to TRBJ2-7, with 11 bases fitting TRBD2. Germline trimming cut 11 bases from V and 3 bases from J; bases unmatched to any gene: 3. Looked up from germline, CDR1 is SNHLY and CDR2 is FYNNEI. There are 12 residues in the CDR3. This CDR3 is CAVTSGGYEQYF. The CDR3 bases are TGTGCCGTTACTAGCGGGGGCTACGAGCAGTACTTC.

This chain joins TRBV7-2 and TRBJ2-5; 9 positions agree with TRBD2. This CDR3 region has 15 residues. Per germline, CDR1 SGHTA and CDR2 FQGNSA. V lost 2 bases to trimming and J lost 3 bases; unmatched junction nucleotides: 4. For the CDR3, the DNA is TGTGCCAGCAGCTTAATACGCGGGGGGGAAGAGACCCAGTACTTC. As protein: CASSLIRGGEETQYF. Drawing the rest from reference TRBV7-2 and TRBJ2-5, the complete variable domain is GAGVSQSPSNKVTEKGKDVELRCDPISGHTALYWYRQSLGQGLEFLIYFQGNSAPDKSGLPSDRFSAERTGGSVSTLTIQRTQQEDSAVYLCASSLIRGGEETQYFGPGTRLLVL.

As for this clone: The same CDR3 arises from other DNA sequences in this sample as well. This CDR3 reads CASQTGENTEAFF. The CDR3 coding sequence is TGTGCCAGCCAGACAGGAGAGAACACTGAAGCTTTCTTT. The V and J genes are TRBV19 and TRBJ1-1, with D perhaps matching TRBD1 (6 bases). This CDR3 is built from 13 residues. Trimming took 9 bases from V and 1 from J, leaving 12 bases between them. The germline V gene has CDR1 LNHDA and CDR2 SQIVND (reference sequence).

This rearrangement joins TRBV7-9 to TRBJ1-4; possibly TRBD1 for D (6 bases). The CDR3 spans 15 residues. V was cut by 5 bases and J by 0 bases, with 10 bases left in between. Germline V CDR1 and CDR2: SEHNR, FQNEAQ (reference sequence). CDR3 loop: CASSLRGTTNEKLFF. The CDR3 coding sequence is TGTGCCAGCAGCCTTAGGGGGACAACTAATGAAAAACTGTTTTTT.

V usage is TRBV5-1 and J usage is TRBJ2-5; D uncertain. Germline V gene data show CDR1 as SGHRS and CDR2 as YFSETQ. The ends were cut back, 1 base at V and 2 bases at J, with 6 bases in the middle. The CDR3 extends over 13 amino acids. The DNA of the CDR3 is TGCGCCAGCAGCTTGCAGTATCAAGAGACCCAGTACTTC. Its translation is CASSLQYQETQYF.

The J gene is TRBJ2-3, the V gene TRBV9; 8 nucleotides line up with TRBD2. Unmatched junction bases numbered 5, after V lost 0 bases and J lost 2 bases. Germline CDR1 and CDR2: SGDLS and YYNGEE. The CDR3 is 16 amino acids. CDR3 sequence reads: CASSVETGGATDTQYF. The CDR3 region has the DNA TGTGCCAGCAGCGTAGAAACGGGGGGGGCCACAGATACGCAGTATTTT.

This rearrangement joins TRBV7-9 to TRBJ1-1, with TRBD1 matching over 7 bases. V lost 5 bases and J lost 0; bases outside the gene matches: 9. The germline CDR1 and CDR2 sequences are SEHNR and FQNEAQ (reference sequence). The CDR3 has 16 amino acids. The CDR3 DNA sequence: TGTGCCAGCAGCCATACCCGACAGGGACTGAACACTGAAGCTTTCTTT. It codes for CASSHTRQGLNTEAFF.

The V and J genes are TRBV19 and TRBJ1-1; no reliable D call. The V end was cut by 1 base, the J end by 3 bases, with 9 bases between. This CDR3 is built from 14 residues. Germline loops: CDR1 LNHDA, CDR2 SQIVND (reference sequence). The chain's CDR3 is CASSIGGLDTEAFF. The CDR3 DNA sequence: TGTGCCAGTAGTATAGGAGGTCTGGACACTGAAGCTTTCTTT.